A single sample is the source of the 26 T cell receptor beta chains below, sequenced in a study of T cell responses to AZD1222 COVID-19 vaccine. Produced via immunoSEQ multiplex PCR; TCRdb's table is partial and in-frame only. The table lists 160,000 or so clones, around 89% of them singletons. This material consisted of peripheral blood, taken 28 days after the second AZD1222 dose. These receptors came from an adult who received the AZD1222 COVID-19 vaccine.

The chain recombines TRBV30 with TRBJ1-3, with D uncertain. Looked up from germline, CDR1 is GTSNPN and CDR2 is SVGIG (reference sequence). CDR3 length: 12 residues. V lost 0 bases to trimming and J lost 4 bases, with 4 bases between them. CDR3 in amino acids: CAWSVPGNTIYF. The CDR3, as DNA: TGTGCCTGGAGTGTACCAGGAAACACCATATATTTT.

The DNA of the CDR3 is TGCAGTGCTAGTTTGGGGGGCCCGGAGAGAAATACGCAGTATTTT. The encoded protein is CSASLGGPERNTQYF. This chain joins TRBV20-1 and TRBJ2-3; D tentatively fits TRBD1 or TRBD2 (6 bases each). The CDR3 extends over 15 amino acids. Trimming removed 3 bases from V and 7 bases from J, with 20 bases in between. Per germline, CDR1 DFQATT and CDR2 SNEGSKA (reference sequence).

V usage is TRBV18 and J usage is TRBJ1-1, with unresolved D. The length of the CDR3 is 12 residues. The germline V gene has CDR1 KGHSH and CDR2 LQKENI. V lost 2 bases to trimming and J lost 3 bases, with 4 bases between them. DNA of the CDR3: TGTGCCAGCTCACCATTGGACACTGAAGCTTTCTTT. Translated, it gives CASSPLDTEAFF.

This chain joins TRBV5-1 and TRBJ1-1, with D uncertain. Germline CDR1 and CDR2: SGHRS and YFSETQ. CDR3 length: 13 amino acids. V shed 4 bases and J shed 4 bases, with 11 bases lying between them. The CDR3 region has the DNA TGCGCCAGCAGCAACGACCTGGGCACTGAAGCTTTCTTT. This sequence encodes CASSNDLGTEAFF.

The chain couples TRBV6-5 to TRBJ1-3, with D possibly matching TRBD1 (5 bases). The CDR3 covers 15 residues. V gave up 11 bases and J gave up 4 bases, with 21 bases separating them. Germline loops: CDR1 MNHEY, CDR2 SVGAGI. The CDR3 spells CASRRTLAAGNTIYF. CDR3 bases: TGTGCCTCGAGAAGGACACTCGCTGCGGGAAACACCATATATTTT.

This chain joins TRBV4-1 and TRBJ2-1, with 7 bases matching TRBD1. The ends lost 0 bases at V and 8 bases at J; junction bases unmatched: 7. The CDR3 consists of 15 residues. The germline gives CDR1 MGHRA, CDR2 YSYEKL. CDR3 DNA sequence: TGCGCCAGCAGCCAAGAGGTGACAGGGAAGGATGAGCAGTTCTTC. Translating it yields CASSQEVTGKDEQFF.

J is TRBJ2-2 and V is TRBV18; TRBD1 or TRBD2 may be the D gene (6 bases each). CDR1 is KGHSH and CDR2 is LQKENI in the germline V gene. The CDR3 runs to 15 residues. V was cut by 8 bases and J by 4 bases, with 17 bases left in between. The CDR3 spells CASTEGVSGTGELFF. CDR3 bases: TGTGCCAGCACGGAGGGGGTCTCTGGCACCGGGGAGCTGTTTTTT.

The V and J genes are TRBV5-5 and TRBJ1-4; TRBD1 agrees at 7 bases. The V segment lost 3 bases and the J segment 11 bases; nucleotides outside the gene matches: 10. The CDR3 is 14 residues long. Germline V CDR1 and CDR2: SGHKS, YYEKEE (reference sequence). The CDR3 DNA reads as TGTGCCAGCAGCTGGGACAGCTATTCCGACAAACTGTTTTTT. It codes for CASSWDSYSDKLFF.

This clone is a singleton in its sample. This chain links TRBV15 with TRBJ1-3; D may be TRBD1 (5 bases). V lost 0 bases to trimming and J lost 4 bases, with 10 bases between them. Germline values: CDR1 LNHNV, CDR2 YYDKDF (reference sequence). This CDR3 contains 15 residues. The CDR3 protein is CATSRDGGLGNTIYF. Here the CDR3 DNA reads TGTGCCACCAGCAGAGATGGGGGGTTAGGAAACACCATATATTTT.

DNA of the CDR3: TGTGCCAGCACCAACGGGGATACGCAGTATTTT. Translation gives CASTNGDTQYF. This chain connects TRBV6-5 to TRBJ2-3; D not resolved. Trimming took 7 bases from V and 6 from J, leaving 8 bases between them. Germline loops: CDR1 MNHEY, CDR2 SVGAGI. The CDR3 is 11 residues long.

The CDR3 loop reads CASSEFGGSQETQYF. The CDR3 region has the DNA TGTGCCAGCAGTGAATTCGGGGGGTCCCAAGAGACCCAGTACTTC. The gene calls are TRBV25-1 and TRBJ2-5; TRBD2 aligns across 7 bases. Trimming at V came to 1 base and at J to 1 base, leaving 3 bases not matched to a gene. CDR3 length equals 15 residues. Germline CDR1 reads MGHDK; CDR2 reads SYGVNS.

V usage is TRBV27 and J usage is TRBJ2-6, with D unclear. V was shortened by 2 bases and J by 2 bases, with 10 bases between the two germline ends. Germline lookup yields CDR1 MNHEY and CDR2 SMNVEV (reference sequence). This CDR3 spans 16 amino acids. Here the CDR3 reads CASSLSLAAGANVLTF. Written as DNA, the CDR3 is TGTGCCAGCAGTTTAAGCTTGGCCGCTGGGGCCAACGTCCTGACTTTC.

The V call is TRBV9, the J call TRBJ2-1; a possible D gene is TRBD2 (5 bases). Germline V lookup: CDR1 SGDLS, CDR2 YYNGEE. The V and J ends lost 4 bases and 8 bases respectively, with 16 bases between them. The length of the CDR3 is 14 residues. The CDR3 region has the DNA TGTGCCAGCAGCACCACTGTGATGCGGGATGAGCAGTTCTTC. Translated, it gives CASSTTVMRDEQFF.

V and J are TRBV5-1 and TRBJ1-6; D may be TRBD1 (6 bases). This CDR3 is 16 amino acids long. Trimming took 0 bases from V and 7 from J, leaving 14 bases between them. Per germline, CDR1 SGHRS and CDR2 YFSETQ. The CDR3, as DNA: TGCGCCAGCAGCTTGGCCCAGGGGCAGGGGAATTCACCCCTCCACTTT. Residues: CASSLAQGQGNSPLHF.

The chain joins TRBV27 to TRBJ1-5; no clear D gene. The CDR3 has 14 residues. V was trimmed by 6 bases and J by 0 bases, leaving 9 bases between them. Germline V gene lookup returns CDR1 MNHEY and CDR2 SMNVEV (reference sequence). Here the CDR3 DNA reads TGTGCCAGCAGCCTCCGATATAGCAATCAGCCCCAGCATTTT. Its protein product is CASSLRYSNQPQHF.

The CDR3: CASSYVGYEQYF. Here the CDR3 DNA reads TGTGCCAGCAGTTATGTGGGCTACGAGCAGTACTTC. The chain employs TRBV6-5 and TRBJ2-7, with D unclear. Germline CDR1 MNHEY, CDR2 SVGAGI. Trimming stripped 3 bases from V and 3 bases from J, with 6 bases between. The CDR3 sequence is 12 residues long.

The rearrangement links TRBV6-5 to TRBJ1-4; the D is unclear. Trimming took 0 bases from V and 0 from J, leaving 5 bases between them. This CDR3 is built from 15 residues. Germline CDR1 MNHEY, CDR2 SVGAGI. The CDR3 loop is CASSYSRTTNEKLFF. The CDR3 bases are TGTGCCAGCAGTTACTCCAGGACAACTAATGAAAAACTGTTTTTT.

The chain has TRBV2 and TRBJ2-1; 12 nucleotides line up with TRBD2. The CDR3 is made up of 12 amino acids. The V gene's germline CDR1 is SNHLY and CDR2 FYNNEI. V lost 8 bases, J lost 10 bases, and 3 bases stayed unmatched. The CDR3 spells CASAGLAGEQFF. The CDR3 DNA follows: TGTGCCAGCGCCGGACTAGCGGGGGAGCAGTTCTTC.

CDR3 sequence: CASSQGSAFNQPQHF. The CDR3 DNA is TGTGCCAGCAGCCAAGGCTCAGCTTTTAATCAGCCCCAGCATTTT. The V call is TRBV3-1 (or the pseudogene TRBV3-2), the J call TRBJ1-5; no firm D call. The germline CDR1 and CDR2 sequences are LGHDT and YNNKEL (reference sequence). The CDR3 totals 15 residues. V was pared by 1 base and J by 4 bases, with 11 bases between.

This chain connects TRBV2 to TRBJ1-5, with a possible D match to TRBD1 (5 bases). V shed 6 bases and J shed 5 bases, with 14 bases lying between them. The CDR3 totals 14 residues. The germline V gene has CDR1 SNHLY and CDR2 FYNNEI. CDR3 in DNA: TGTGCCAGCAGAGACAGAACCTTATATCAGCCCCAGCATTTT. As protein: CASRDRTLYQPQHF.

The V call is TRBV18, the J call TRBJ2-1; D possibly corresponds to TRBD2 (6 bases). From germline, CDR1 is KGHSH and CDR2 LQKENI. Trimming removed 3 bases at V and 15 bases at J, with 18 bases between. There are 13 residues in the CDR3. In DNA form, the CDR3 reads TGTGCCAGCTCACCCTTTGCGGGGAGCGATTGGTTCTTC. Protein sequence: CASSPFAGSDWFF.

V and J are TRBV4-3 and TRBJ1-2; D unclear. CDR3 size: 16 residues. The V and J ends lost 0 bases and 4 bases respectively, with 15 bases between them. CDR1 is LGHNA and CDR2 is YSLEER in the germline V gene. The CDR3 spells CASSQEDLPEIYGYTF. The CDR3 DNA reads TGCGCCAGCAGCCAAGAGGATCTCCCAGAGATCTATGGCTACACCTTC.

The chain links TRBV7-8 to TRBJ1-5; D is undetermined. V was shortened by 3 bases and J by 0 bases, with 6 bases between the two germline ends. This CDR3 region has 14 residues. Germline CDR1 SGHVS, CDR2 FQNEAQ. The CDR3 here is CASSFGSSNQPQHF. The CDR3 DNA follows: TGTGCCAGCAGCTTCGGGTCTAGCAATCAGCCCCAGCATTTT.

The CDR3 sequence: CASSQGGANYGYTF. CDR3 sequence (DNA): TGCGCCAGCAGCCAAGGGGGAGCTAACTATGGCTACACCTTC. The rearrangement uses TRBV4-3 and TRBJ1-2; D remains unclear. CDR3 length: 14 residues. Trimming stripped 1 base from V and 0 bases from J, with 6 bases between. Looked up from germline, CDR1 is LGHNA and CDR2 is YSLEER.

As DNA, the CDR3 is TGTGCCAGCAGCCTACCGAGACAGGGGTCGAAATACGAGCAGTACTTC. It translates to CASSLPRQGSKYEQYF. This chain links TRBV7-9 with TRBJ2-7; 8 nucleotides align to TRBD1. The J segment lost 4 bases and the V segment lost 5 bases, leaving 13 bases of the junction unmatched. The CDR3 totals 16 residues. The germline CDR1 and CDR2 sequences are SEHNR and FQNEAQ (reference sequence).

The rearrangement uses TRBV2 and TRBJ1-1; no firm D call. CDR1 and CDR2 from the germline V gene are SNHLY and FYNNEI. CDR3 size: 12 residues. V was cut by 6 bases and J by 1 base, with 6 bases left in between. The CDR3 DNA follows: TGTGCCAGCAGAGACCGGAACACTGAAGCTTTCTTT. Translation gives CASRDRNTEAFF.